These 26 T cell receptor beta chains share one sample of origin, sequenced in a study of blood T cell repertoires in COVID-19. The table came from immunoSEQ multiplex PCR; TCRdb's copy has only in-frame clones and leaves some out. The table has 230,000 or so clones, about 86% seen once. The sequenced material came from peripheral blood. These receptors all stem from a man in his fifties or sixties with active or convalescent COVID-19.

This sequence joins TRBV18 and TRBJ2-4; D is undetermined. V dropped 3 bases and J dropped 2 bases, with 8 bases sitting between them. Germline-derived CDR1 and CDR2 are KGHSH and LQKENI. The CDR3 runs to 14 residues. The DNA for the CDR3 is TGTGCCAGCTCACCCCTAGGTACCAAAAACATTCAGTACTTC. Translated: CASSPLGTKNIQYF.

V gene TRBV27 combines with J gene TRBJ1-2; D is possibly TRBD1 (5 bases). Germline CDR1 reads MNHEY; CDR2 reads SMNVEV (reference sequence). Trimming took off 5 bases at V and 6 bases at J, with 13 bases between the two ends. The CDR3 loop spans 13 amino acids. CDR3 bases: TGTGCCAGCAGTCCCAGGTCAGGGAATGGCTACACCTTC. This sequence encodes CASSPRSGNGYTF.

This clone was recorded once. V usage is TRBV23-1 and J usage is TRBJ2-6; possible D gene TRBD2, 6 bases. TRBV23-1 is annotated as an ORF whose role is uncertain. V was clipped by 1 base and J by 1 base, with 11 bases between them. This CDR3 has 17 amino acids. The CDR3 nucleotides are TGCGCCAGCAGTCAATGTGGAGGGAGGTCTGGGGCCAACGTCCTGACTTTC. Encoded protein: CASSQCGGRSGANVLTF.

This clone was counted a few times. The J gene is TRBJ1-1, the V gene TRBV3-1 (or the pseudogene TRBV3-2), with 7 positions matching TRBD1. This CDR3 has 13 amino acids. Per the germline V gene, CDR1 is LGHDT and CDR2 is YNNKEL (reference sequence). V trimming: 5 bases; J trimming: 3 bases; junction bases outside the gene matches: 3. CDR3 coding DNA: TGTGCCAGCAGCTGGGGACAGTACACTGAAGCTTTCTTT. It yields the protein CASSWGQYTEAFF.

This clone was seen once. This rearrangement joins TRBV5-1 to TRBJ2-5; TRBD2 matches 13 bases. This CDR3 has 18 amino acids. V was clipped by 4 bases and J by 2 bases; unmatched bases: 11. Germline CDR1 and CDR2: SGHRS and YFSETQ. The CDR3, as DNA: TGCGCCAGCAGCCAGACCCCACGACTAGCGGGGGGACAAGAGACCCAGTACTTC. Amino acids: CASSQTPRLAGGQETQYF. The whole variable domain, remainder taken from reference TRBV5-1 and TRBJ2-5, is KAGVTQTPRYLIKTRGQQVTLSCSPISGHRSVSWYQQTPGQGLQFLFEYFSETQRNKGNFPGRFSGRQFSNSRSEMNVSTLELGDSALYLCASSQTPRLAGGQETQYFGPGTRLLVL.

The table lists this clone with a count of one. This chain connects TRBV6-6 to TRBJ2-1; a weak D match, TRBD2 (5 bases). The germline V and J ends were trimmed by 7 bases and 6 bases, with 13 bases remaining between them. The CDR3 is 13 residues long. The germline gives CDR1 MNHNY, CDR2 SVGAGI (reference sequence). The CDR3, as DNA: TGTGCCAGCAACTCAAACGAGGGCAATGAGCAGTTCTTC. Translated, it gives CASNSNEGNEQFF.

This clone was observed at least ten times. J is TRBJ1-1 and V is TRBV2; the D gene is possibly TRBD1 (5 bases). There are 14 residues in the CDR3. Deletions cut 5 bases from V and 0 bases from J, with 10 bases between. CDR1 and CDR2 from the germline V gene are SNHLY and FYNNEI. The CDR3 here is CASSTRGMNTEAFF. The CDR3 DNA follows: TGTGCCAGCAGTACAAGGGGAATGAACACTGAAGCTTTCTTT.

This chain joins TRBV6-5 and TRBJ1-2; 8 bases are shared with TRBD1. The CDR3 covers 15 residues. The J segment lost 8 bases and the V segment lost 0 bases, leaving 8 bases of the junction unmatched. CDR1 is MNHEY, CDR2 SVGAGI, per germline. DNA for the CDR3: TGTGCCAGCAGTTACTCGACAGGGGCGTTTTGGGGCTACACCTTC. Amino acids: CASSYSTGAFWGYTF.

The V and J genes are TRBV25-1 and TRBJ2-3, with TRBD2 matching 7 bases. In germline, CDR1 is MGHDK, CDR2 SYGVNS. The V gene end was trimmed by 3 bases and the J gene end by 5 bases; junction bases not matched to a gene: 11. The CDR3 sequence is 16 residues long. The CDR3 loop reads CASSDPRLASVDTQYF. CDR3 nucleotides: TGTGCCAGCAGTGATCCGAGACTAGCTTCGGTAGATACGCAGTATTTT.

The rearrangement joins TRBV18 to TRBJ2-1; D uncertain. V was clipped by 5 bases and J by 3 bases, with 11 bases between them. The CDR3 consists of 14 residues. CDR1 and CDR2 from the germline V gene are KGHSH and LQKENI. The CDR3 here is CASSVTGGYNEQFF. Written as DNA, the CDR3 is TGTGCCAGCTCAGTAACTGGTGGCTACAATGAGCAGTTCTTC.

The J gene is TRBJ2-3, the V gene TRBV18; 10 bases map to TRBD1. V shed 3 bases, J shed 7 bases, and the junction held 4 bases outside the gene matches. In germline, CDR1 is KGHSH, CDR2 LQKENI. CDR3 length: 14 amino acids. The CDR3 DNA follows: TGTGCCAGCTCACCCGGGACAGGGGACAATACGCAGTATTTT. Its protein product is CASSPGTGDNTQYF.

A single count supports this clone. The rearrangement uses TRBV7-8 and TRBJ2-2, with 7 bases that match TRBD1. The CDR3 covers 15 residues. Germline CDR1 and CDR2: SGHVS and FQNEAQ. V was clipped by 0 bases and J by 7 bases; unmatched bases: 5. Here the CDR3 reads CASSLAQNRGGELFF. Written as DNA, the CDR3 is TGTGCCAGCAGCTTAGCTCAAAACAGGGGCGGGGAGCTGTTTTTT.

V is TRBV4-1 and J is TRBJ1-4; unclear D gene. Germline loops: CDR1 MGHRA, CDR2 YSYEKL. Trimming stripped 0 bases from V and 10 bases from J, with 18 bases between. The CDR3 sequence is 16 residues long. In nucleotides, the CDR3 is TGCGCCAGCAGCCAAGATCCTCTACCGAAGCCCGGAAAACTGTTTTTT. It codes for CASSQDPLPKPGKLFF.

The chain recombines TRBV19 with TRBJ2-7; D may be TRBD1 (6 bases). The CDR3 has 14 residues. The V gene's germline CDR1 is LNHDA and CDR2 SQIVND (reference sequence). V was clipped by 6 bases and J by 3 bases, with 15 bases between them. The CDR3 DNA follows: TGTGCCAGTAGCTTACAGGGTGGGGTCTACGAGCAGTACTTC. Its translation is CASSLQGGVYEQYF.

The genes are TRBV15 and TRBJ1-2, with 10 bases aligning to TRBD1. The germline gives CDR1 LNHNV, CDR2 YYDKDF (reference sequence). The CDR3 has 15 residues. V trimming: 7 bases; J trimming: 2 bases; junction bases outside the gene matches: 7. The DNA for the CDR3 is TGTGCCACCACCCAAGGACAGGGGGTAAACTATGGCTACACCTTC. Translating it yields CATTQGQGVNYGYTF.

The chain links TRBV28 to TRBJ2-6; maybe TRBD2 (5 bases). CDR1 and CDR2 from the germline V gene are MDHEN and SYDVKM. The CDR3 has 15 residues. V was trimmed by 7 bases and J by 2 bases, leaving 12 bases between them. The CDR3 DNA is TGTGCCAGCACGCGGGCGTCGGCTGGGGCCAACGTCCTGACTTTC. Translation: CASTRASAGANVLTF.

The V and J genes are TRBV11-2 and TRBJ1-1; TRBD1 matches at 9 bases. V lost 5 bases to trimming and J lost 3 bases; unmatched junction nucleotides: 4. Germline V CDR1 and CDR2: SGHAT, FQNNGV. The CDR3 contains 14 residues. The CDR3 is CASSRQGGYTEAFF. In DNA, the CDR3 is TGTGCCAGCAGCCGACAGGGGGGGTACACTGAAGCTTTCTTT.

The chain joins TRBV3-1 (or the pseudogene TRBV3-2) to TRBJ1-1; D gene uncertain. Trimming cost V 6 bases and J 2 bases, with 7 bases left between them. The CDR3 is made up of 12 amino acids. CDR1 LGHDT and CDR2 YNNKEL come from the germline V gene (reference sequence). The CDR3 DNA is TGTGCCAGCAGAACAGCTAACACTGAAGCTTTCTTT. Amino acid sequence: CASRTANTEAFF.

This clone showed up just once. V is TRBV2 and J is TRBJ1-6, with D maybe TRBD1 (6 bases). The V gene's germline CDR1 is SNHLY and CDR2 FYNNEI. The CDR3 totals 15 residues. V dropped 4 bases and J dropped 2 bases, with 9 bases sitting between them. Written as DNA, the CDR3 is TGTGCCAGCAGTGGTGAGGGGGCCTATAATTCACCCCTCCACTTT. Amino acids: CASSGEGAYNSPLHF.

This rearrangement joins TRBV2 to TRBJ1-4; D may be TRBD1 (6 bases). The CDR3 consists of 15 residues. V lost 7 bases to trimming and J lost 6 bases, with 18 bases between them. The V gene's germline CDR1 is SNHLY and CDR2 FYNNEI. CDR3 residues: CASTPARGWDEKLFF. The CDR3 region has the DNA TGTGCCAGCACCCCAGCCAGGGGATGGGATGAAAAACTGTTTTTT.

This chain joins TRBV7-2 and TRBJ2-2, with 8 bases aligning to TRBD2. This CDR3 has 16 amino acids. The V gene end was trimmed by 4 bases and the J gene end by 1 base; junction bases not matched to a gene: 5. Germline V gene lookup returns CDR1 SGHTA and CDR2 FQGNSA. In DNA, the CDR3 is TGTGCCAGCAGCTCTCAAGCGGGGGTGAACACCGGGGAGCTGTTTTTT. It codes for CASSSQAGVNTGELFF. The full variable domain, rest sourced from reference TRBV7-2 and TRBJ2-2, is GAGVSQSPSNKVTEKGKDVELRCDPISGHTALYWYRQSLGQGLEFLIYFQGNSAPDKSGLPSDRFSAERTGGSVSTLTIQRTQQEDSAVYLCASSSQAGVNTGELFFGEGSRLTVL.

The genes are TRBV27 and TRBJ1-4, with D possibly TRBD1 on 5 matching bases. The germline V and J ends were trimmed by 2 bases and 6 bases, with 10 bases remaining between them. Germline V gene sequence: CDR1 MNHEY, CDR2 SMNVEV (reference sequence). This CDR3 is 14 amino acids long. The CDR3 bases are TGTGCCAGCAGTTTAGGGGGAGGGGATGAAAAACTGTTTTTT. This encodes CASSLGGGDEKLFF.

The table lists this clone with many counts. This chain joins TRBV19 and TRBJ2-4, with 9 bases lining up with TRBD1. Trimming took 4 bases from V and 3 from J; bases not matched to a gene: 16. The CDR3 extends over 19 amino acids. Looked up from germline, CDR1 is LNHDA and CDR2 is SQIVND (reference sequence). The chain's CDR3 is CASSTPPGQGSWDKNIQYF. The CDR3 bases are TGTGCCAGTAGTACACCACCGGGACAGGGAAGTTGGGACAAAAACATTCAGTACTTC.

This clone was seen a few times. J is TRBJ1-1 and V is TRBV28, with no clear D. V shed 7 bases and J shed 6 bases, with 12 bases lying between them. Per germline, CDR1 MDHEN and CDR2 SYDVKM. The CDR3 totals 12 residues. As DNA, the CDR3 is TGTGCCAGCACGGGTGGGAGGGCTGAAGCTTTCTTT. It codes for CASTGGRAEAFF.

V usage is TRBV7-9 and J usage is TRBJ1-5; TRBD1 matches 7 bases. The junction had 5 bases not matched to a gene; V was cut back by 6 bases and J by 3 bases. Germline V gene sequence: CDR1 SEHNR, CDR2 FQNEAQ (reference sequence). The CDR3 is 14 amino acids. CDR3 in amino acids: CASSFTGVNQPQHF. The CDR3 DNA is TGTGCCAGCAGTTTCACAGGGGTCAATCAGCCCCAGCATTTT.

This clone has just a few counts. V is TRBV24-1 and J is TRBJ2-1, with D possibly matching TRBD2 (5 bases). The germline CDR1 and CDR2 sequences are KGHDR and SFDVKD. The ends were cut back, 4 bases at V and 0 bases at J, with 12 bases in the middle. The CDR3 contains 16 residues. The CDR3 protein is CATSELGSSSYNEQFF. The CDR3 bases are TGTGCCACCAGTGAATTAGGGAGCAGCTCCTACAATGAGCAGTTCTTC.